The rows below give T cell receptor beta chains drawn from one sample of a study of blood T cell repertoires in COVID-19. Sequencing used immunoSEQ multiplex PCR; TCRdb keeps in-frame clones, though not all of them. This sample has 90,000 to 130,000 clones, with 82% found just once. Sequencing used peripheral blood. These receptors were obtained from an older woman with acute or convalescent COVID-19. The conserved cysteine and the conserved F or W are not part of the CDR3 here.

v_call | cdr3_length | cdr3_aa
TRBV29-1 | 12 | SVEHQVSTGELF
TRBV28 | 14 | ASSPAGRTSTDTQY
TRBV23-1 | 14 | ASSQFQGADFEKLF
TRBV7-3 | 13 | ASSQGLIGTDTQY
TRBV4-3 | 13 | ASSQARDTRWGYT
TRBV5-1 | 13 | ASSGSGVNTGELF
TRBV6-4 | 11 | ASSRDRNYGYT
TRBV2 | 12 | ASSGTSDTGELF
TRBV20-1 | 10 | SASNRAYGYT
TRBV11-1 | 11 | ASSRTGDQPQH
TRBV10-3 | 13 | AISESTQGVDTQY
TRBV3-1/TRBV3-2 | 12 | ASSSQDRAYGYT
TRBV11-3 | 12 | ASSNRGRNEKLF
TRBV7-9 | 14 | ASSPTSGGHSDTQY
TRBV7-3 | 13 | ASSLMGGPTGELF
TRBV3-1/TRBV3-2 | 15 | ASSHDGGRDRGFGYT
TRBV2 | 12 | ASSTDRSSYEQY
TRBV28 | 10 | ASSRQGYGYT
TRBV14 | 11 | ASSQLAFETQY
TRBV11-1 | 13 | ASSQPSLPLEGYT
TRBV2 | 13 | ASSEVGAGDSPLH
TRBV6-1 | 15 | ASSEAKTGTGIYGYT
TRBV7-9 | 15 | ASSGPGQGRRNTEAF
TRBV30 | 13 | AWSAGSQRNSPLH
TRBV11-3 | 14 | ASSTLIGGASYEQY
TRBV11-3 | 12 | ASSTSTGMETQY
TRBV6-6 | 12 | ASSKTGTNEKLF
TRBV7-2 | 11 | ASSKTGEGEAF
TRBV29-1 | 14 | SVENPTGLEPDTQY
TRBV7-2 | 11 | ASSLEHNQPQH
TRBV6-6 | 14 | ASSSYPGTGNNEQF
TRBV6-2/TRBV6-3 | 14 | ASSYPDDNEGTEAF
TRBV9 | 13 | ASSVGMGRGETQY
TRBV7-3 | 12 | ASSLQQSNSPLH
TRBV6-4 | 13 | ASSDSASGGNEQF
TRBV24-1 | 16 | ATSDLGRGSGVENEQF
TRBV7-3 | 13 | ASSPSGTSYNEQF
TRBV7-9 | 15 | ADRITEGAANTGELF
TRBV7-2 | 15 | ASSLERPRGASYEQY
TRBV6-2/TRBV6-3 | 15 | ASSYSPGLVATDTQY
TRBV19 | 13 | ASSQGQGDIHGYT
TRBV3-1/TRBV3-2 | 11 | ASSQPLVRELF
TRBV19 | 12 | ASTPAGQNYGYT
TRBV9 | 12 | ASSEVATYNEQF
TRBV5-1 | 12 | ASSTGTEAEKLF
TRBV19 | 11 | ASRRQGTREQY